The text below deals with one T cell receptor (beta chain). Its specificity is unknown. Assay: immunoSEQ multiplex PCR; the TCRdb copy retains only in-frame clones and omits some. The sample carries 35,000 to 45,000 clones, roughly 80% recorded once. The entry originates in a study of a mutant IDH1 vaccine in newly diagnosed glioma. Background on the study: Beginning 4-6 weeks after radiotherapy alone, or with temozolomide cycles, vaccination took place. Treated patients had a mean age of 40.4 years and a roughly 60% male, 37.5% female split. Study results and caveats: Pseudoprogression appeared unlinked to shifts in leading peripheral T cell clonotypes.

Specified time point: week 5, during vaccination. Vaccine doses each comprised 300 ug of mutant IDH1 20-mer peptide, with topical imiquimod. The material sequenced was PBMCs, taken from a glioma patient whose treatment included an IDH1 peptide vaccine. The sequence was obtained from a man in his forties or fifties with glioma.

DNA of the CDR3: TGTGCCAGCAGCTTATTGTCAGATCCCAATGAGCAGTTCTTC. Protein sequence: CASSLLSDPNEQFF. V gene TRBV7-2 combines with J gene TRBJ2-1; D remains ambiguous. Trimming removed 2 bases from V and 6 bases from J, with 11 bases in between. The CDR3 is 14 amino acids. The germline V gene has CDR1 SGHTA and CDR2 FQGNSA.